This paragraph covers one T cell receptor beta chain sequence. Its antigen remains unknown. At baseline, cycle 4 day 1, and cycle 7 day 1, blood was sampled. Trimming at V came to 4 bases and at J to 5 bases, leaving 10 bases not matched to a gene. The CDR3 runs to 16 residues. The germline CDR1 and CDR2 sequences are MGHRA and YSYEKL. Here immunoSEQ multiplex PCR was the method, and the copy in TCRdb shows in-frame clones only, minus some. The repertoire holds roughly 40,000 clones, with roughly 84% as singletons. The data stem from a study of OX40 agonist ivuxolimab in advanced cancers. Study information: The treatment was a fully human IgG2 OX40 agonist, ivuxolimab. Those enrolled were roughly 85% male, with a mean age of about 60 years and ages from roughly 20 to 85. Study-wide results and limits: Among patients with partial responses at 0.1-3.0 mg/kg, clonal expansion was among the lowest.

The material sequenced was CD4+ or CD8+ T cells sorted from blood, taken in a trial of the OX40 agonist ivuxolimab. This sequence joins TRBV4-1 and TRBJ2-5, with 10 bases matching TRBD2. The TCR originated in an adult with an advanced solid tumor such as melanoma, head and neck, liver or kidney cancer. The CDR3 nucleotides read TGCGCCAGCAGCCCCCTTAGCGGGAGGCGTTACGAGACCCAGTACTTC. This gives the protein CASSPLSGRRYETQYF.